The 21 T cell receptor beta chains reported below all come from one sample, sequenced in a study of cytomegalovirus exposure and HLA in healthy donors. Primers included in the PCR were 60 Vbeta and 13 Jbeta primers. Sequencing was performed with immunoSEQ multiplex PCR; in TCRdb, only in-frame clones are kept and a portion is missing. The table records some 170,000 clones, over 80% of them present only once. The sample was PBMCs. The receptors shown here come from a man aged 45 to 65 in good health and CMV-seropositive.

J is TRBJ1-1 and V is TRBV5-1; D uncertain. V lost 0 bases and J 0 bases, leaving 12 bases between the germline ends. Germline V gene data show CDR1 as SGHRS and CDR2 as YFSETQ. The CDR3 spans 16 residues. CDR3 in amino acids: CASSLAVSRLNTEAFF. The CDR3 nucleotides read TGCGCCAGCAGCTTGGCCGTAAGCAGGCTGAACACTGAAGCTTTCTTT.

The J gene is TRBJ1-4, the V gene TRBV27; the D is unclear. V was clipped by 4 bases and J by 7 bases, with 4 bases between them. In germline, CDR1 is MNHEY, CDR2 SMNVEV (reference sequence). The CDR3 extends over 11 amino acids. In DNA form, the CDR3 reads TGTGCCAGCAGTTCTCGTGAAAAACTGTTTTTT. Translated: CASSSREKLFF.

This clone was observed once. The chain is built from TRBV7-2 and TRBJ2-7, with D tentatively TRBD2 (5 bases). The V gene lost 2 bases and the J gene lost 1 base, with 9 bases spanning the gap. Germline V gives CDR1 SGHTA, CDR2 FQGNSA. The CDR3 has 14 amino acids. CDR3 nucleotides: TGTGCCAGCAGCTTACGGGAACGATCCTACGAGCAGTACTTC. The encoded protein is CASSLRERSYEQYF.

This chain joins TRBV14 and TRBJ2-2, with TRBD2 matching over 7 bases. The length of the CDR3 is 14 residues. V gave up 1 base and J gave up 6 bases; unmatched junction bases: 2. Germline CDR1 reads SGHDN; CDR2 reads FVKESK. The CDR3 loop reads CASSQGGSAGELFF. The CDR3 DNA follows: TGTGCCAGCAGCCAAGGCGGGAGCGCCGGGGAGCTGTTTTTT.

This rearrangement joins TRBV4-2 to TRBJ2-7; D may be TRBD1 (6 bases). This CDR3 has 14 residues. The germline CDR1 and CDR2 sequences are LGHNA and YNFKEQ. V gave up 0 bases and J gave up 5 bases, with 11 bases separating them. The CDR3, as DNA: TGTGCCAGCAGCCAAGATTCCAGGGGAGACGAGCAGTACTTC. Protein product: CASSQDSRGDEQYF.

The genes are TRBV2 and TRBJ2-5; 7 bases are shared with TRBD1. With the DNA end fitting TRBJ2-7 better, the J assignment may be wrong. The CDR3 covers 14 residues. CDR1 and CDR2 from the germline V gene are SNHLY and FYNNEI. The DNA for the CDR3 is TGTGCCAGCAGTTGGACAGGACTCAGCTACGAGCAGTACTTC. It is translated as CASSWTGLSYEQYF.

The V and J genes are TRBV7-8 and TRBJ1-1; D ambiguous. Germline CDR1 is SGHVS and CDR2 is FQNEAQ. The ends were cut back, 2 bases at V and 1 base at J, with 8 bases in the middle. This CDR3 region has 14 residues. The CDR3 region is CASSLSTGNTEAFF. The CDR3 nucleotides are TGTGCCAGCAGCTTATCCACGGGGAACACTGAAGCTTTCTTT.

The chain has TRBV19 and TRBJ2-1, with 8 bases matching TRBD1. The CDR3 extends over 15 amino acids. Germline loops: CDR1 LNHDA, CDR2 SQIVND (reference sequence). The V and J ends lost 6 bases and 8 bases, in that order; junction bases with no gene match: 12. CDR3 sequence: CASREPGGAKDEQFF. The CDR3 coding sequence is TGTGCCAGTAGGGAACCAGGGGGCGCTAAGGATGAGCAGTTCTTC. The whole variable domain, filled in from reference TRBV19 and TRBJ2-1, reads DGGITQSPKYLFRKEGQNVTLSCEQNLNHDAMYWYRQDPGQGLRLIYYSQIVNDFQKGDIAEGYSVSREKKESFPLTVTSAQKNPTAFYLCASREPGGAKDEQFFGPGTRLTVL.

This clone appeared a few times. The rearrangement joins TRBV15 to TRBJ2-3; 13 bases are a match to TRBD2. The CDR3 runs to 17 residues. Germline V CDR1 and CDR2: LNHNV, YYDKDF (reference sequence). With 3 bases clipped from V and 2 bases from J, the junction kept 5 bases outside the gene matches. CDR3 sequence: CATSSGLAGVHTDTQYF. For the CDR3, the DNA is TGTGCCACCAGCAGCGGACTAGCGGGGGTACACACAGATACGCAGTATTTT. The variable domain in full, completed from reference TRBV15 and TRBJ2-3, reads DAMVIQNPRYQVTQFGKPVTLSCSQTLNHNVMYWYQQKSSQAPKLLFHYYDKDFNNEADTPDNFQSRRPNTSFCFLDIRSPGLGDTAMYLCATSSGLAGVHTDTQYFGPGTRLTVL.

This chain links TRBV28 with TRBJ1-4, with D hard to call. Germline V gene sequence: CDR1 MDHEN, CDR2 SYDVKM. V dropped 4 bases and J dropped 6 bases, with 6 bases sitting between them. The CDR3 is 12 amino acids. The CDR3 bases are TGTGCCAGCAGTTCCGTTTATGAAAAACTGTTTTTT. Residues: CASSSVYEKLFF.

The rearrangement links TRBV2 to TRBJ1-6; 7 bases are shared with TRBD1. CDR3 length equals 13 residues. Losses at the gene ends were 7 bases for V and 7 bases for J; bases not matched to a gene: 4. Germline V gives CDR1 SNHLY, CDR2 FYNNEI. The chain's CDR3 is CASNQGVNSPLHF. In DNA form, the CDR3 reads TGTGCCAGCAATCAGGGGGTGAATTCACCCCTCCACTTT.

Concerning this clone itself: An end of the junction does not agree with germline; a read error may underlie this. J is TRBJ2-1 and V is TRBV9; a weak D match, TRBD2 (6 bases). CDR1 is SGDLS, CDR2 YYNGEE, per germline. The CDR3 runs to 15 residues. CDR3 bases: TGTGCCAGCAGCGTCGGCGGGACCTCTGGCAATAAGCAGTTCTTC. It specifies CASSVGGTSGNKQFF.

The V and J genes are TRBV5-1 and TRBJ1-1, with TRBD1 matching 7 bases. CDR1 is SGHRS and CDR2 is YFSETQ in the germline V gene. The V gene end was trimmed by 7 bases and the J gene end by 6 bases; junction bases not matched to a gene: 18. The CDR3 has 16 residues. The chain's CDR3 is CASVPNTGTAGAEAFF. In DNA, the CDR3 is TGCGCCAGCGTACCTAATACCGGGACAGCAGGCGCTGAAGCTTTCTTT.

The rearrangement joins TRBV20-1 to TRBJ2-7; D is ambiguous. V was cut by 2 bases and J by 3 bases, with 5 bases left in between. From germline, CDR1 is DFQATT and CDR2 SNEGSKA (reference sequence). The CDR3 is 11 amino acids. CDR3 amino acids: CSARPLYEQYF. CDR3 DNA: TGCAGTGCTAGACCCCTCTACGAGCAGTACTTC.

Concerning this clone: Within the sample, other DNA sequences also encode this same CDR3. The CDR3 protein is CASSIGGGLPNEQFF. CDR3 DNA: TGTGCCAGTAGCATCGGCGGGGGCCTTCCAAATGAGCAGTTCTTC. The chain employs TRBV19 and TRBJ2-1; a possible D gene is TRBD2 (7 bases). The CDR3 has 15 residues. V was cut by 6 bases and J by 7 bases, with 19 bases left in between. Germline V lookup: CDR1 LNHDA, CDR2 SQIVND (reference sequence).

This clone turned up a few times. The CDR3 here is CASSLTGGSDNEQFF. The CDR3 DNA reads TGTGCCAGCAGCTTAACAGGGGGCTCGGACAATGAGCAGTTCTTC. The rearrangement uses TRBV7-2 and TRBJ2-1; 9 bases are shared with TRBD1. The V and J ends lost 2 bases and 5 bases, in that order; junction bases with no gene match: 4. This CDR3 contains 15 residues. Germline CDR1 SGHTA, CDR2 FQGNSA.

On this clone: At one end, the junction sequence differs from germline, possibly due to a read error. The chain employs TRBV7-7 and TRBJ2-3, with 10 bases lining up with TRBD2. CDR3 length: 16 residues. CDR1 and CDR2 (germline): SSHAT, FNYEAQ (reference sequence). In DNA form, the CDR3 reads TGTGCTAGCAGCTCCGGGACTAGCGCGGGCACAGATACGCAGTATTTT. Translating it yields CASSSGTSAGTDTQYF. Together with reference TRBV7-7 and TRBJ2-3, the CDR3 gives the full variable domain: GAGVSQSPRYKVTKRGQDVTLRCDPISSHATLYWYQQALGQGPEFLTYFNYEAQPDKSGLPSDRFSAERPEGSISTLTIQRTEQRDSAMYRCASSSGTSAGTDTQYFGPGTRLTVL.

V usage is TRBV30 and J usage is TRBJ1-6, with a tentative D call TRBD1 (6 bases). CDR1 GTSNPN and CDR2 SVGIG come from the germline V gene (reference sequence). The CDR3 consists of 16 residues. V was trimmed by 2 bases and J by 0 bases, leaving 11 bases between them. This chain's CDR3 is CAWSQGTVSYNSPLHF. In DNA form, the CDR3 reads TGTGCCTGGAGTCAGGGGACGGTCTCCTATAATTCACCCCTCCACTTT.

This clone was detected only once. V is TRBV2 and J is TRBJ2-7; D gene uncertain. The CDR3 is 16 amino acids. Trimming shortened V by 2 bases and J by 0 bases, and 14 bases separated the two germline ends. Germline V gives CDR1 SNHLY, CDR2 FYNNEI. The CDR3 DNA follows: TGTGCCAGCAGTGAACTAGAGCCGTTCAACTCCTACGAGCAGTACTTC. Translating it yields CASSELEPFNSYEQYF.

The sample holds a few counts of this clone. This chain links TRBV19 with TRBJ1-4; the match to TRBD1 covers 8 bases. The CDR3 covers 13 residues. The germline V gene has CDR1 LNHDA and CDR2 SQIVND (reference sequence). The J segment lost 11 bases and the V segment lost 5 bases, leaving 7 bases of the junction unmatched. The CDR3 DNA reads as TGTGCCAGTAGTCCCATGGACAGGGTGAAACTGTTTTTT. Its protein product is CASSPMDRVKLFF. Using reference TRBV19 and TRBJ1-4 for the parts outside the CDR3, the full variable domain is DGGITQSPKYLFRKEGQNVTLSCEQNLNHDAMYWYRQDPGQGLRLIYYSQIVNDFQKGDIAEGYSVSREKKESFPLTVTSAQKNPTAFYLCASSPMDRVKLFFGSGTQLSVL.

The chain joins TRBV18 to TRBJ2-3; 8 nucleotides align to TRBD1. J gave up 7 bases and V 0 bases, and 15 bases lay outside the gene matches. This CDR3 is built from 18 residues. Germline V gene sequence: CDR1 KGHSH, CDR2 LQKENI. In DNA, the CDR3 is TGTGCCAGCTCACCACCAGTCGGACAGGGTCCCCTCCACAATACGCAGTATTTT. The encoded protein is CASSPPVGQGPLHNTQYF. The full variable domain, rest sourced from reference TRBV18 and TRBJ2-3, is NAGVMQNPRHLVRRRGQEARLRCSPMKGHSHVYWYRQLPEEGLKFMVYLQKENIIDESGMPKERFSAEFPKEGPSILRIQQVVRGDSAAYFCASSPPVGQGPLHNTQYFGPGTRLTVL.